This record covers a single T cell receptor (beta chain). Its antigen is unidentified. V was clipped by 2 bases and J by 3 bases; unmatched bases: 6. Germline CDR1 MGHRA, CDR2 YSYEKL. The CDR3 has 15 residues. Then a second PCR, running about 6 to 11 cycles, was carried out with a sample-barcoded 5' primer and a J-beta primer mix. TCRdb recomputed calls from the 5' RACE reads with MiXCR, one row per CDR3 protein. Here the sample spans around 1,000,000 distinct CDR3 sequences, under 30% being singletons. Each donor had about 10 milliliters of peripheral blood drawn. This specimen comes from a study of blood T cells in healthy people across ages. Study-wide findings and caveats: It was found that TCR beta diversity correlated strongly with the percentage of naive T cells. With age, beta diversity per million T cells declined roughly linearly, significantly by 40.

The same specimen was also included in a second study, on T cells of mothers and their children. That source adds: No clones detected were persistent microchimeric T cell clones.

This chain joins TRBV4-1 and TRBJ2-7; 8 bases match TRBD2. The source is a girl aged 2 to 9 in good health. The specimen sequenced was blood. CDR3 loop: CASSQPREGVYEQYF. The CDR3 nucleotides are TGCGCCAGCAGCCAACCACGGGAGGGGGTCTACGAGCAGTACTTC.